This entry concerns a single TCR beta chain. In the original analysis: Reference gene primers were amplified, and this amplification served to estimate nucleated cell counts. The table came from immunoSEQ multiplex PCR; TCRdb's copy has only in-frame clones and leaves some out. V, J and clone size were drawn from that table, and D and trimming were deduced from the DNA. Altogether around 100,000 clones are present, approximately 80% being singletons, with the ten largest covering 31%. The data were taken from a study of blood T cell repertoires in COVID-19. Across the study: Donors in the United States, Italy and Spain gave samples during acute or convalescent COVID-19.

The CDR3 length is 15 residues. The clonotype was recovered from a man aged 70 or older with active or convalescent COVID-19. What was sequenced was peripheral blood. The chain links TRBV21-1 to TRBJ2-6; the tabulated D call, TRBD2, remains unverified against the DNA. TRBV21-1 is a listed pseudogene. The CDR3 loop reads CARGGGPSGANVLTF. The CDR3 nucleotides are TGTGCCAGAGGGGGGGGGCCCTCTGGGGCCAACGTCCTGACTTTC.